This T cell receptor beta chain was sequenced in a study of shared clonotypes between healthy human individuals. This clone showed up just a few times. Other nucleotide sequences from this sample produce the same CDR3. CDR3 length equals 14 residues. V was trimmed by 3 bases and J by 5 bases, leaving 10 bases between them. The germline CDR1 and CDR2 sequences are KGHSH and LQKENI. Only in-frame clones appear in the TCRdb table, and some are missing; sequencing was by immunoSEQ multiplex PCR. The data hold some 2.4 million clones, with 80% to 95% observed a single time. This sequence originates from a man between 18 and 35 years old in good health. Some clones in this sample may be carry-over from other donors' samples. The J gene is TRBJ2-2, the V gene TRBV18; D is unresolved. What was sequenced was naive CD4+ T cells from PBMCs. Indicated subset: CD45RA+ positively selected. The CDR3 DNA is TGTGCCAGCTCACCTCGACAAGGGACCGGGGAGCTGTTTTTT. The encoded protein is CASSPRQGTGELFF.